Each of the 16 T cell receptor beta chains below was sequenced from the same sample in a study of cytotoxic CD8 clonotypes in ibrutinib-treated CLL (dated by TCRdb to the early 2020s). This specimen's time point label, per the study, means: progressive disease on ibrutinib. The library was produced with the immunoSEQ multiplex PCR assay. TCRdb carries this immuneACCESS record with in-frame sequences only. Its versions omit some clonotypes, under half of them owing to an unresolved V gene in the studies checked, with the rest unexplained. The sample has approximately 280,000 clones on record, less than 85% of them singletons. The ten largest account for roughly 5.7% of the sample. The sample in question was PBMCs, obtained at disease progression, from a patient treated with ibrutinib. The receptor set was obtained from a human donor with chronic lymphocytic leukemia.

Turning to this clone: Within the sample, other DNA sequences also encode this same CDR3. The chain's CDR3 is CASSLGGRETQYF. For the CDR3, the DNA is TGTGCCAGCAGCTTAGGGGGGCGGGAGACCCAGTACTTC. The V call is TRBV7-2, the J call TRBJ2-5, with D possibly matching TRBD1 (6 bases). V was trimmed by 1 base and J by 5 bases, leaving 8 bases between them. Germline CDR1 is SGHTA and CDR2 is FQGNSA. The CDR3 runs 13 residues.

The chain combines TRBV4-3 with TRBJ2-7; 8 positions match TRBD2. From germline, CDR1 is LGHNA and CDR2 YSLEER. V shed 1 base, J shed 7 bases, and the junction held 12 bases outside the gene matches. The CDR3 covers 16 residues. Written as DNA, the CDR3 is TGCGCCAGCAGCCAAGCGCTTAGGCGGGAGGTGGGGGAGCAGTACTTC. Its translation is CASSQALRREVGEQYF.

The chain carries TRBV11-1 and TRBJ2-7, with a tentative D call TRBD1 (6 bases). V lost 5 bases and J lost 0, with 11 bases in between. The CDR3 extends over 14 amino acids. Germline CDR1 and CDR2: SGHAT and FQDESV (reference sequence). In DNA, the CDR3 is TGTGCCAGCAGCGGCAGGGGTAGCTCCTACGAGCAGTACTTC. It yields the protein CASSGRGSSYEQYF.

CDR3 in amino acids: CASSLRRGGGETQYF. The CDR3 DNA sequence: TGTGCCAGCAGCTTACGTCGCGGGGGTGGAGAGACCCAGTACTTC. The genes are TRBV7-9 and TRBJ2-5; 7 bases match TRBD2. The germline gives CDR1 SEHNR, CDR2 FQNEAQ (reference sequence). This CDR3 has 15 amino acids. V lost 2 bases to trimming and J lost 4 bases; unmatched junction nucleotides: 7.

This chain uses TRBV6-5 with TRBJ2-7; the D is unclear. The germline V gene has CDR1 MNHEY and CDR2 SVGAGI. V was shortened by 3 bases and J by 7 bases, with 13 bases between the two germline ends. This CDR3 comprises 13 residues. As DNA, the CDR3 is TGTGCCAGCAGTTATTCCGCCTCCTGGGAGCAGTACTTC. Protein product: CASSYSASWEQYF.

This clone was seen a single time. The chain combines TRBV27 with TRBJ2-3; D is perhaps TRBD1 or TRBD2 (5 bases each). The CDR3 has 13 residues. V lost 0 bases, J lost 10 bases, and 11 bases lay in between. Germline lookup yields CDR1 MNHEY and CDR2 SMNVEV (reference sequence). CDR3 DNA: TGTGCCAGCAGTTTATCGGGACCCAAACCGCAGTATTTT. Protein sequence: CASSLSGPKPQYF.

V is TRBV7-9 and J is TRBJ2-1; TRBD2 is a possible D gene (5 bases). The V end lost 7 bases, the J end lost 3 bases, and 19 bases lay between the germline ends. This CDR3 spans 16 amino acids. In germline, CDR1 is SEHNR, CDR2 FQNEAQ (reference sequence). This CDR3 is CASTLAGLVGYNEQFF. Written as DNA, the CDR3 is TGTGCCAGCACCCTAGCAGGCCTTGTCGGCTACAATGAGCAGTTCTTC.

The chain has TRBV27 and TRBJ2-2; D is possibly TRBD1 (5 bases). V lost 2 bases to trimming and J lost 4 bases, with 5 bases between them. The CDR3 sequence is 13 residues long. Germline CDR1 reads MNHEY; CDR2 reads SMNVEV (reference sequence). The CDR3, as DNA: TGTGCCAGCAGTTTAAGGGGCACCGGGGAGCTGTTTTTT. Protein sequence: CASSLRGTGELFF.

This chain uses TRBV25-1 with TRBJ2-7, with 8 bases matching TRBD2. Germline loops: CDR1 MGHDK, CDR2 SYGVNS. The V and J ends lost 6 bases and 3 bases, in that order; junction bases with no gene match: 4. The CDR3 contains 13 residues. CDR3 DNA sequence: TGTGCCAGCAGCCGGGGGGGCTACTACGAGCAGTACTTC. This translates into CASSRGGYYEQYF.

V gene TRBV5-6 combines with J gene TRBJ2-7; D not certain. V shed 4 bases and J shed 4 bases, with 18 bases lying between them. The V gene's germline CDR1 is SGHDT and CDR2 YYEEEE. The CDR3 runs to 15 residues. This CDR3 reads CASSANPVGSYEQYF. The CDR3, as DNA: TGTGCCAGCAGCGCTAACCCCGTCGGCTCATACGAGCAGTACTTC.

The chain couples TRBV4-1 to TRBJ2-1, with TRBD1 matching over 8 bases. CDR3 size: 15 residues. V was clipped by 1 base and J by 6 bases; unmatched bases: 5. Germline values: CDR1 MGHRA, CDR2 YSYEKL. This CDR3 reads CASSQVTGASNEQFF. The DNA of the CDR3 is TGCGCCAGCAGCCAAGTGACAGGGGCCAGCAATGAGCAGTTCTTC.

The V gene is TRBV7-9, the J gene TRBJ2-7; 8 nucleotides align to TRBD1. Germline values: CDR1 SEHNR, CDR2 FQNEAQ (reference sequence). CDR3 size: 15 residues. V gave up 4 bases and J gave up 0 bases; unmatched junction bases: 5. CDR3 amino acids: CASSSRQGHSYEQYF. In DNA form, the CDR3 reads TGTGCCAGCAGCTCCCGACAGGGGCACTCCTACGAGCAGTACTTC.

The chain joins TRBV5-1 to TRBJ2-5; 10 nucleotides agree with TRBD1. Trimming removed 5 bases from V and 1 base from J; junction bases left unmatched: 8. Germline values: CDR1 SGHRS, CDR2 YFSETQ. The CDR3 is 16 residues long. The CDR3 DNA reads TGCGCCAGCAGGATTGGGACAGGGGCTTTCCAAGAGACCCAGTACTTC. This sequence encodes CASRIGTGAFQETQYF.

The chain uses TRBV18 and TRBJ2-2; TRBD2 agrees at 10 bases. The CDR3 is 19 amino acids. Looked up from germline, CDR1 is KGHSH and CDR2 is LQKENI. Trimming took 3 bases from V and 1 from J; bases not matched to a gene: 11. The CDR3: CASSPQLLAGGLNTGELFF. The CDR3 DNA follows: TGTGCCAGCTCACCCCAGCTCTTAGCGGGAGGCCTGAACACCGGGGAGCTGTTTTTT.

The chain recombines TRBV7-9 with TRBJ2-1; possibly TRBD1 for D (6 bases). Germline V CDR1 and CDR2: SEHNR, FQNEAQ (reference sequence). V was shortened by 2 bases and J by 6 bases, with 20 bases between the two germline ends. The CDR3 sequence is 17 residues long. The CDR3 DNA follows: TGTGCCAGCAGCTTATCGATGTTTGAGGGGGACGGCAATGAGCAGTTCTTC. This translates into CASSLSMFEGDGNEQFF.

Points on this clone: Other DNA sequences of this sample code for an identical CDR3. The rearrangement joins TRBV5-1 to TRBJ1-4; no definite D call. CDR1 is SGHRS, CDR2 YFSETQ, per germline. The CDR3 length is 14 residues. Between the trimmed V and J ends, which lost 4 bases and 7 bases, there was a span of 14 bases. In nucleotides, the CDR3 is TGCGCCAGCAGCCTGCAAGGTTTAGGTGAAAAACTGTTTTTT. It specifies CASSLQGLGEKLFF.